Below are 28 T cell receptor beta chains sequenced from a single sample in a study of T cell responses to AZD1222 COVID-19 vaccine. Only in-frame clones appear in the TCRdb table, and some are missing; sequencing was by immunoSEQ multiplex PCR. The profile shows around 110,000 clones, almost 95% of them singletons. The input for sequencing was peripheral blood, taken 28 days after the second AZD1222 dose. The receptors here all came from an adult who received the AZD1222 COVID-19 vaccine.

The rearrangement joins TRBV14 to TRBJ1-2; no reliable D call. CDR1 and CDR2 (germline): SGHDN, FVKESK. V lost 0 bases to trimming and J lost 8 bases, with 10 bases between them. The CDR3 consists of 13 residues. CDR3 in amino acids: CASSQERGNGYTF. The CDR3 bases are TGTGCCAGCAGCCAAGAAAGAGGGAACGGCTACACCTTC.

The chain employs TRBV19 and TRBJ1-1, with TRBD1 matching 7 bases. The germline V gene has CDR1 LNHDA and CDR2 SQIVND (reference sequence). The CDR3 runs 14 residues. Trimming took 3 bases from V and 1 from J; bases not matched to a gene: 2. This CDR3 reads CASSMGTANTEAFF. The CDR3 DNA sequence: TGTGCCAGTAGTATGGGGACAGCGAACACTGAAGCTTTCTTT.

The chain combines TRBV4-1 with TRBJ2-7, with D possibly TRBD2 on 6 matching bases. V was cut by 1 base and J by 2 bases, with 9 bases left in between. The germline CDR1 and CDR2 sequences are MGHRA and YSYEKL. There are 14 residues in the CDR3. CDR3 in amino acids: CASSQAGLTYEQYF. DNA for the CDR3: TGCGCCAGCAGCCAAGCGGGACTTACCTACGAGCAGTACTTC.

V and J are TRBV27 and TRBJ2-7; D possibly uses TRBD1 or TRBD2 (7 bases each). Germline V gene sequence: CDR1 MNHEY, CDR2 SMNVEV (reference sequence). V lost 6 bases and J lost 3, with 24 bases in between. CDR3 length: 17 amino acids. The CDR3 bases are TGTGCCAGCAGGGCTGGGGGGGGAGGGGGCTCGCTCTACGAGCAGTACTTC. It codes for CASRAGGGGGSLYEQYF.

V usage is TRBV28 and J usage is TRBJ2-1; 10 bases are shared with TRBD1. From germline, CDR1 is MDHEN and CDR2 SYDVKM. There are 16 residues in the CDR3. V dropped 4 bases and J dropped 5; count of bases not matched to a gene: 8. CDR3 sequence: CASSSPRDRGNNEQFF. The CDR3 DNA reads as TGTGCCAGCAGTTCTCCCCGGGACAGGGGAAACAATGAGCAGTTCTTC.

The rearrangement joins TRBV7-9 to TRBJ1-3; D remains ambiguous. Germline loops: CDR1 SEHNR, CDR2 FQNEAQ (reference sequence). Trimming cost V 6 bases and J 0 bases, with 12 bases left between them. There are 15 residues in the CDR3. The DNA of the CDR3 is TGTGCCAGCAGAGTCAGGTCAACCTCTGGAAACACCATATATTTT. Amino acid sequence: CASRVRSTSGNTIYF.

This chain uses TRBV4-1 with TRBJ2-1; 14 bases are a match to TRBD2. The V gene's germline CDR1 is MGHRA and CDR2 YSYEKL. The CDR3 totals 19 residues. V shed 5 bases and J 10 bases; nucleotides not matched to a gene: 19. In DNA form, the CDR3 reads TGCGCCAGCAGCTCCCGAGTCTTCTCCGGGACTAGCGGGAGTAAGGAGCAGTTCTTC. It is translated as CASSSRVFSGTSGSKEQFF.

The chain combines TRBV6-2 or TRBV6-3 with TRBJ2-1, with TRBD2 matching 10 bases. The CDR3 length is 15 residues. V was pared by 2 bases and J by 8 bases, with 6 bases of the junction left unmatched. CDR1 and CDR2 from the germline V gene are MNHEY and SVGEGT. Here the CDR3 DNA reads TGTGCCAGCAGTTACCCTGGACTAGCGGTCTATGAGCAGTTCTTC. Its protein product is CASSYPGLAVYEQFF.

The chain employs TRBV29-1 and TRBJ2-1; possible D gene TRBD1, 6 bases. Germline lookup yields CDR1 SQVTM and CDR2 ANQGSEA. The CDR3 is made up of 14 amino acids. The V gene lost 7 bases and the J gene lost 2 bases, with 15 bases spanning the gap. The CDR3 nucleotides read TGCAGCGCCTCGGACAGATTTACCTACAATGAGCAGTTCTTC. Residues: CSASDRFTYNEQFF.

This clone showed up just a few times. This chain joins TRBV2 and TRBJ1-6, with a weak D call TRBD1 (6 bases). In germline, CDR1 is SNHLY, CDR2 FYNNEI. Deletions cut 7 bases from V and 7 bases from J, with 14 bases between. The CDR3 has 14 amino acids. The CDR3 DNA reads TGTGCCAGCACTCGGGACAATTACAATTCACCCCTCCACTTT. Translating gives CASTRDNYNSPLHF.

The rearrangement joins TRBV7-9 to TRBJ1-4; D unresolved. The germline gives CDR1 SEHNR, CDR2 FQNEAQ (reference sequence). V shed 2 bases and J shed 1 base, with 5 bases lying between them. This CDR3 has 14 residues. The CDR3 DNA is TGTGCCAGCAGCTTAATGGGAACTAATGAAAAACTGTTTTTT. It encodes CASSLMGTNEKLFF. The complete variable domain, with remaining parts taken from reference TRBV7-9 and TRBJ1-4, reads DTGVSQNPRHKITKRGQNVTFRCDPISEHNRLYWYRQTLGQGPEFLTYFQNEAQLEKSRLLSDRFSAERPKGSFSTLEIQRTEQGDSAMYLCASSLMGTNEKLFFGSGTQLSVL.

The count of this clone is one. The chain recombines TRBV29-1 with TRBJ2-2; 10 nucleotides agree with TRBD2. Per germline, CDR1 SQVTM and CDR2 ANQGSEA. There are 14 residues in the CDR3. The V and J ends lost 8 bases and 4 bases, in that order; junction bases with no gene match: 7. The CDR3 bases are TGCAGCTCCACTAGCGGGACGACCACCGGGGAGCTGTTTTTT. It codes for CSSTSGTTTGELFF.

The V call is TRBV7-9, the J call TRBJ2-7; a possible D gene is TRBD2 (5 bases). Trimming shortened V by 4 bases and J by 1 base, and 14 bases separated the two germline ends. Germline CDR1 reads SEHNR; CDR2 reads FQNEAQ (reference sequence). CDR3 length: 15 residues. CDR3 amino acids: CASSSSSRRSYEQYF. The CDR3 DNA reads TGTGCCAGCAGCTCCTCTAGCCGGCGGTCCTACGAGCAGTACTTC.

This clone came up once. This chain uses TRBV27 with TRBJ2-7, with D maybe TRBD2 (6 bases). This CDR3 is 16 amino acids long. V was cut by 2 bases and J by 0 bases, with 14 bases left in between. Looked up from germline, CDR1 is MNHEY and CDR2 is SMNVEV (reference sequence). The CDR3 DNA follows: TGTGCCAGCAGTTTAGTGTGGCGGGATAGCTCCTACGAGCAGTACTTC. Translated, it gives CASSLVWRDSSYEQYF.

This sequence joins TRBV7-3 and TRBJ2-1, with 7 bases fitting TRBD2. V lost 0 bases and J lost 10; bases outside the gene matches: 9. This CDR3 spans 15 amino acids. Looked up from germline, CDR1 is SGHTA and CDR2 is FQGTGA. CDR3 amino acids: CASSLTSGEVGEQFF. The CDR3 DNA sequence: TGTGCCAGCAGCTTAACCAGCGGGGAGGTAGGGGAGCAGTTCTTC.

The rearrangement uses TRBV19 and TRBJ2-5, with 8 bases matching TRBD1. Germline V lookup: CDR1 LNHDA, CDR2 SQIVND (reference sequence). This CDR3 is built from 13 residues. V trimming: 5 bases; J trimming: 5 bases; junction bases outside the gene matches: 4. DNA for the CDR3: TGTGCCAGTAGTTCTTACAGGGGGGAGACCCAGTACTTC. Amino acid sequence: CASSSYRGETQYF. Drawing the rest from reference TRBV19 and TRBJ2-5, the complete variable domain is DGGITQSPKYLFRKEGQNVTLSCEQNLNHDAMYWYRQDPGQGLRLIYYSQIVNDFQKGDIAEGYSVSREKKESFPLTVTSAQKNPTAFYLCASSSYRGETQYFGPGTRLLVL.

V gene TRBV7-8 combines with J gene TRBJ1-1; TRBD1 matches at 7 bases. The CDR3 is 12 residues long. Looked up from germline, CDR1 is SGHVS and CDR2 is FQNEAQ. V was pared by 5 bases and J by 7 bases, with 4 bases of the junction left unmatched. CDR3 nucleotide sequence: TGTGCCAGCAGCCCGGGACAGTATGAAGCTTTCTTT. Amino acids: CASSPGQYEAFF.

V gene TRBV29-1 combines with J gene TRBJ1-1, with 7 bases aligning to TRBD1. The V gene end was trimmed by 8 bases and the J gene end by 1 base; junction bases not matched to a gene: 10. Germline lookup yields CDR1 SQVTM and CDR2 ANQGSEA. The CDR3 runs to 14 residues. The CDR3 sequence: CSTRPGTANTEAFF. In nucleotides, the CDR3 is TGCAGCACAAGACCCGGGACAGCGAACACTGAAGCTTTCTTT.

This chain links TRBV29-1 with TRBJ1-2; unclear D gene. The CDR3 spans 13 residues. From germline, CDR1 is SQVTM and CDR2 ANQGSEA. V lost 3 bases, J lost 0 bases, and 8 bases lay in between. This CDR3 is CSVEGAANYGYTF. The CDR3, as DNA: TGCAGCGTTGAGGGCGCCGCTAACTATGGCTACACCTTC.

Only one count was recorded for this clone. This sequence joins TRBV18 and TRBJ2-1; D could derive from TRBD1 or TRBD2 (7 bases each). V lost 8 bases and J 8 bases, leaving 19 bases between the germline ends. Germline CDR1 KGHSH, CDR2 LQKENI. The CDR3 extends over 14 amino acids. The CDR3 here is CASQYNRGGDEQFF. CDR3 coding DNA: TGTGCCAGCCAATATAACAGGGGAGGGGATGAGCAGTTCTTC.

The count of this clone is one. The CDR3 DNA sequence: TGTGCCAGCAGGGTGGACAGGGCCAATCAGCCCCAGCATTTT. It yields the protein CASRVDRANQPQHF. The rearrangement joins TRBV6-6 to TRBJ1-5; 8 bases align to TRBD1. The CDR3 is 14 amino acids. Germline V gene data show CDR1 as MNHNY and CDR2 as SVGAGI (reference sequence). J was trimmed by 3 bases and V by 6 bases; bases with no gene match: 4.

The J gene is TRBJ1-2, the V gene TRBV6-5; the D is unclear. The germline V gene encodes CDR1 MNHEY and CDR2 SVGAGI. V was pared by 2 bases and J by 8 bases, with 9 bases between. The CDR3 runs 12 residues. The CDR3 is CASSYRGGGYTF. The CDR3 DNA reads TGTGCCAGCAGTTACCGTGGAGGAGGCTACACCTTC.

J is TRBJ2-2 and V is TRBV6-1; the match to TRBD2 covers 14 bases. Trimming cost V 3 bases and J 7 bases; bases outside gene matches: 1. The CDR3 runs 15 residues. The germline V gene has CDR1 MNHNS and CDR2 SASEGT. The CDR3 loop is CASSEGTSGSGELFF. The CDR3 nucleotides read TGTGCCAGCAGTGAGGGGACTAGCGGGAGCGGGGAGCTGTTTTTT.

V gene TRBV6-6 combines with J gene TRBJ1-2; tentative D call: TRBD1 (6 bases). From germline, CDR1 is MNHNY and CDR2 SVGAGI (reference sequence). The CDR3 extends over 13 amino acids. V was pared by 6 bases and J by 5 bases, with 13 bases between. The CDR3 region is CASRPPGAYGYTF. The CDR3 DNA follows: TGTGCCAGCAGGCCTCCGGGGGCATATGGCTACACCTTC.

This chain uses TRBV19 with TRBJ1-4, with D possibly matching TRBD1 (6 bases). The V and J ends lost 8 bases and 0 bases respectively, with 16 bases between them. Germline V gene sequence: CDR1 LNHDA, CDR2 SQIVND (reference sequence). The length of the CDR3 is 16 residues. CDR3 coding DNA: TGTGCCAGTCGACAGGCTCGGTTCGCAACTAATGAAAAACTGTTTTTT. Translation gives CASRQARFATNEKLFF. Full variable domain (outside the CDR3, taken from reference TRBV19 and TRBJ1-4): DGGITQSPKYLFRKEGQNVTLSCEQNLNHDAMYWYRQDPGQGLRLIYYSQIVNDFQKGDIAEGYSVSREKKESFPLTVTSAQKNPTAFYLCASRQARFATNEKLFFGSGTQLSVL.

The chain uses TRBV18 and TRBJ2-7; unclear D gene. Trimming left V 0 bases short and J 5 bases short, with 5 bases between. The germline gives CDR1 KGHSH, CDR2 LQKENI. The CDR3 covers 12 residues. CDR3 sequence reads: CASSPPGNEQYF. CDR3 sequence (DNA): TGTGCCAGCTCACCACCAGGGAACGAGCAGTACTTC.

The chain has TRBV30 and TRBJ2-2; 8 bases are shared with TRBD1. The J segment lost 2 bases and the V segment lost 8 bases, leaving 7 bases of the junction unmatched. Germline CDR1 reads GTSNPN; CDR2 reads SVGIG (reference sequence). The CDR3 sequence is 14 residues long. This chain's CDR3 is CARGTGRNTGELFF. The CDR3 nucleotides read TGTGCCCGAGGGACAGGCCGTAACACCGGGGAGCTGTTTTTT.

The chain links TRBV3-1 (or the pseudogene TRBV3-2) to TRBJ2-2, with 12 bases lining up with TRBD2. There are 17 residues in the CDR3. V was clipped by 2 bases and J by 6 bases; unmatched bases: 7. Germline V gene data show CDR1 as LGHDT and CDR2 as YNNKEL (reference sequence). CDR3: CASSQIWTSGVPGELFF. DNA for the CDR3: TGTGCCAGCAGCCAAATATGGACTAGCGGGGTCCCCGGGGAGCTGTTTTTT.